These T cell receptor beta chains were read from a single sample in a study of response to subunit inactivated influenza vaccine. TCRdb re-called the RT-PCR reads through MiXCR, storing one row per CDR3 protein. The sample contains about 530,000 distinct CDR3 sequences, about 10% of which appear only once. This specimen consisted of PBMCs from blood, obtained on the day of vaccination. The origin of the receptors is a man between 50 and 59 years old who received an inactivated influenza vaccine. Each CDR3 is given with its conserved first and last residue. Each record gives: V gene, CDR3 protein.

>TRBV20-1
CSAREMPGLAVNNEQFF
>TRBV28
CASSLRAGPRGGYTF
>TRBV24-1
CATSDRNGETQYF
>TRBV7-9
CASSPRDRGNEQFF
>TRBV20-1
CSVPRLGLNTDTQYF
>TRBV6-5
CASSYSRDSPLHF
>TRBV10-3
CAISAPSVSTGELFF
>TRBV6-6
CASSFATTYEQYF
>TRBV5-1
CASRRLAQYQETQYF
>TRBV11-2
CASSPRKGVVNEQFF
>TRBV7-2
CASSLASGIADTQYF
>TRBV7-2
CASSSFSGRARETQYF
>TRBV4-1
CASSQDRGTSTDTQYF
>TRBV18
CASSPPMGGLSLYEQYF
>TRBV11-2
CASSSLRQGTYEQYF
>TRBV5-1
CASSHGGAKATGELFF
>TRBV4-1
CASSQEAGYSNQPQHF
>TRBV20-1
CSARGTGGSEKLFF
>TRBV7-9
CASSLVPGLVGSYEQYF
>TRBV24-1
CATSDPRGAGEKLFF
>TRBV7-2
CASSLGTTVPETQYF
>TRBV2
CASSVGGRSYEQYF
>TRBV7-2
CASSLMGAGNEQFF
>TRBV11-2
CASSFSKADTQYF
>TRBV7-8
CASSLTEVNTEAFF
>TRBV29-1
CSAEEQLGTQYF
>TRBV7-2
CASSLGGAGSIQYF
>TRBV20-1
CSAPALAAPTGELFF
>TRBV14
CASAALFTGELFF
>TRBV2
CASILRGLSALNEQFF
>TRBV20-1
CSASVVSGASSNQPQHF
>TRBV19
CASSFTENEQYF
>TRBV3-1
CASSQTPGSEAYEQYF
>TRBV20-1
CSARILAGGSSYNEQFF
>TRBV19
CASSPDYNYEQYF
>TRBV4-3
CASSQDRGDQPQHF
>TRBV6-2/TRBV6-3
CASSPGVVRADTQYF
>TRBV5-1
CASSLDSEAFF
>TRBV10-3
CAISESTGLNSPLHF
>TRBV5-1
CASSLVSGGLTGELFF
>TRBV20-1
CSASPGGWSYEQYF
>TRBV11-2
CASSFSAGGLTDTQYF
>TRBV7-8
CASNADRRGRNNEQFF
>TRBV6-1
CASRVWNTEAFF
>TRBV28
CASSKTSGGAYEQYF
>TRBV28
CASSSPGGEGEKLFF
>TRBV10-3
CAISDEIRGTQYF
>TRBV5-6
CASSFLTRDYEQYF
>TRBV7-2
CASSLGQGGGYGYTF